This T cell receptor beta chain was recorded in a study of OX40 agonist ivuxolimab in advanced cancers. Clones were read by immunoSEQ multiplex PCR, and TCRdb kept only the in-frame ones, dropping some. In the table there are approximately 60,000 clones, 80% to 90% of which are singletons. The sequences come from CD4+ or CD8+ T cells sorted from blood, collected in a trial of the OX40 agonist ivuxolimab. The source of this sequence is an adult with an advanced solid tumor such as melanoma, head and neck, liver or kidney cancer.

In DNA, the CDR3 is TGTGCCAGCAGCTTTGCAGGGGCGGAGGCTGAAGCTTTCTTT. Amino acids: CASSFAGAEAEAFF. This chain connects TRBV7-9 to TRBJ1-1, with D possibly matching TRBD1 (6 bases). CDR1 SEHNR and CDR2 FQNEAQ come from the germline V gene (reference sequence). The V and J ends lost 3 bases and 6 bases respectively, with 14 bases between them. This CDR3 region has 14 residues.